This T cell receptor (beta chain) was sequenced during a study of Ad26.COV2.S vaccination and SARS-CoV-2 variants. About the research overall: The Ad26.COV2.S arm of the COV1001 trial was where the donor was placed. General observations from the study: Reportedly, after vaccination the spike-specific CD8+ and CD4+ T cell responses displayed substantial breadth. Responses of T cells in total may have been underestimated by the TCR breadth and depth analyses.

Indicated treatment: 15 to 20 received Ad26.COV2.S at low or high dose, single or two shots; roughly five received placebo; per-sample allocation not given. Collection of the samples took place on day 63 after the first injection of vaccine or placebo. This person who donated was an adult of 18-55 years in Boston. Libraries were prepared by immunoSEQ multiplex PCR; TCRdb keeps only in-frame clonotypes and omits some of them. Among roughly 700,000 clones, 89% were seen once, and the ten largest hold over 1.3%. The CDR3 consists of 17 residues. V was pared by 2 bases and J by 2 bases, with 18 bases between. Germline V lookup: CDR1 LGHDT, CDR2 YNNKEL (reference sequence). As concerns this clone: The antigen is not known.

The sequence derives from a person aged 18 to 59 who received the Ad26.COV2.S COVID-19 vaccine or a placebo. Here the sequenced sample was peripheral blood, taken in a trial of Ad26.COV2.S vaccine versus placebo. The chain uses TRBV3-1 (or the pseudogene TRBV3-2) and TRBJ2-5; no reliable D call. CDR3 sequence (DNA): TGTGCCAGCAGCCAAAGGATACTCACTCCTCAACAAGAGACCCAGTACTTC. Its protein product is CASSQRILTPQQETQYF.